This T cell receptor (beta chain) was recorded in a study of shared clonotypes between healthy human individuals. Whole-study results and caveats: On the whole, naive subsets had larger estimated richness than memory subsets had.

Clones were read by immunoSEQ multiplex PCR, and TCRdb kept only the in-frame ones, dropping some. The sample records roughly 2,000,000 clones, about 95% being singletons. Worth noting for this clone: Antigen specificity is unknown.

The CDR3 is made up of 17 amino acids. V lost 4 bases, J lost 2 bases, and 3 bases stayed unmatched. In germline, CDR1 is SGHTA, CDR2 FQGTGA. Naivety among CD8 cells was defined by CD45RO negativity and positive CCR7 selection, thereby excluding terminally differentiated effector memory CD45RA+ cells. The V and J genes are TRBV7-3 and TRBJ2-1; 15 nucleotides line up with TRBD2. This TCR derives from a man aged 18 to 29 in good health. The specimen was naive CD8+ T cells sorted from blood. The CDR3 spells CASSSGLAGGAYNEQFF. DNA for the CDR3: TGTGCCAGCAGCTCGGGACTAGCGGGGGGCGCCTACAATGAGCAGTTCTTC.